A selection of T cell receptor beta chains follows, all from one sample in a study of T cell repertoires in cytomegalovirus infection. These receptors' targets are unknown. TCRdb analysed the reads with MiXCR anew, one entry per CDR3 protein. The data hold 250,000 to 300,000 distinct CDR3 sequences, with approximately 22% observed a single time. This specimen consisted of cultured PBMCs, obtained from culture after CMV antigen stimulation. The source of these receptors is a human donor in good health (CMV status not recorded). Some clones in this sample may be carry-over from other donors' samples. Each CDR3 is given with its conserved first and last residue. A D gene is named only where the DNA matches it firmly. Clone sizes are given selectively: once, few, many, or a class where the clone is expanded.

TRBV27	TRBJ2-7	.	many	CASSLGRSSEQYF	TGTGCCAGCAGTTTGGGGCGTTCCTCCGAGCAGTACTTC
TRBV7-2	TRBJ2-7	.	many	CASSTRPGLDYEQYF	TGTGCCAGCAGCACCCGGCCCGGTCTAGACTACGAGCAGTACTTC
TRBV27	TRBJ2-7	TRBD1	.	CASSFLGQGKYEQYF	TGTGCCAGCAGTTTCCTGGGACAGGGGAAATACGAGCAGTACTTC
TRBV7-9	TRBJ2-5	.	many	CASSLRDGQETQYF	TGTGCCAGCAGCCTACGGGACGGTCAAGAGACCCAGTACTTC
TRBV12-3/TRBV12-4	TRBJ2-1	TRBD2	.	CASSPSSVASGRGIGNEQFF	TGTGCCAGCAGTCCCTCTTCGGTGGCTAGCGGGAGAGGAATCGGGAATGAGCAGTTCTTC
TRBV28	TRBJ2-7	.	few	CASSPGGGHEQYF	TGTGCCAGCAGTCCAGGAGGGGGACACGAGCAGTACTTC
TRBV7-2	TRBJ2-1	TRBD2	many	CASSTRPPTSGRSGEQFF	TGTGCCAGCAGCACCCGGCCCCCCACTAGCGGGAGGTCGGGTGAGCAGTTCTTC
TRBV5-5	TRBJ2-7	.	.	CASSLGDGLKGDF	TGTGCCAGCAGCTTGGGGGACGGCCTCAAGGGGGACTTC
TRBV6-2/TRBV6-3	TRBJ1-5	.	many	CASSYSGTQPQHF	TGTGCCAGCAGTTATTCCGGGACGCAGCCCCAGCATTTT
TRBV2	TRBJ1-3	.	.	CASSDFRKTGNTIYF	TGTGCCAGCAGTGATTTTCGTAAAACTGGAAACACCATATATTTT
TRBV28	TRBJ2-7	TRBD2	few	CASSFGLGVYEQYF	TGTGCCAGCAGTTTCGGACTAGGGGTCTACGAGCAGTACTTC
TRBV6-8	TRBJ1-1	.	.	CASSPLRGPEAFF	TGTGCCAGCAGCCCCCTGCGGGGACCAGAAGCTTTCTTT
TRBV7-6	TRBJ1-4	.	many	CASSYSGSTNEKLFF	TGTGCCAGCAGCTATTCAGGTTCCACTAATGAAAAACTGTTTTTT
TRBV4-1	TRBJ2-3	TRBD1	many	CASSHLGQGAGTDTQYF	TGCGCCAGCAGCCACCTAGGACAGGGGGCAGGCACAGATACGCAGTATTTT
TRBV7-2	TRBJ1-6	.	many	CASSLGPISPLHF	TGTGCCAGCAGCTTAGGCCCGATCTCACCCCTCCACTTT
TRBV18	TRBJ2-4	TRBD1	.	CASSPRDSLAKNIQYF	TGTGCCAGCTCACCCCGGGACAGTTTAGCCAAAAACATTCAGTACTTC
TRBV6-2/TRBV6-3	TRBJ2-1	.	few	CASSQGPGQTLLVPYNEQFF	TGTGCCAGCAGCCAGGGGCCGGGGCAGACCCTTCTAGTTCCCTACAATGAGCAGTTCTTC
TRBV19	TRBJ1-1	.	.	CASSSPEVLQAFF	TGTGCCAGTAGTTCCCCGGAGGTCCTGCAAGCTTTCTTT
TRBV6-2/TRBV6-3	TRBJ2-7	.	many	CASTKAGDRSYEQYF	TGTGCCAGCACCAAAGCAGGGGATCGGAGTTACGAGCAGTACTTC
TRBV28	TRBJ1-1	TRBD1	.	CASSLKGAFTEAFF	TGTGCCAGCAGTTTAAAGGGGGCGTTTACTGAAGCTTTCTTT
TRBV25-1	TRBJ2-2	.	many	CASSQGSNTGELFF	TGTGCCAGCAGCCAGGGATCGAACACCGGGGAGCTGTTTTTT
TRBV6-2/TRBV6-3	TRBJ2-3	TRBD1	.	CASSSDRGHTDTQYF	TGTGCCAGCAGTTCGGACAGGGGGCACACAGATACGCAGTATTTT
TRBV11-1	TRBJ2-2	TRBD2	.	CASKRERGTGELFF	TGTGCCAGCAAGCGGGAGCGGGGCACCGGGGAGCTGTTTTTT
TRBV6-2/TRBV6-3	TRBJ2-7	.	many	CATKPVKGVDSYEQYF	TGTGCCACCAAACCAGTAAAAGGGGTGGACTCCTACGAGCAGTACTTC
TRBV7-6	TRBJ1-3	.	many	CASSLVVDTGNTIYF	TGTGCCAGCAGCTTAGTGGTGGATACAGGAAACACCATATATTTT
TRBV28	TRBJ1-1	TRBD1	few	CASSAGQGDSEAFF	TGTGCCAGCAGTGCGGGACAGGGTGATTCTGAAGCTTTCTTT
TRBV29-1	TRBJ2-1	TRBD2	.	CSVESGRSNEQFF	TGCAGCGTTGAGAGCGGGAGGAGCAATGAGCAGTTCTTC
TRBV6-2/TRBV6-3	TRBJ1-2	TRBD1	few	CASSYSRDRGNYGYTF	TGTGCCAGCAGTTACTCACGGGACAGGGGGAACTATGGCTACACCTTC
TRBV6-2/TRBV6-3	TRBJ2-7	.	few	CASSSAVMTYEQYF	TGTGCCAGCAGTTCGGCAGTAATGACCTACGAGCAGTACTTC
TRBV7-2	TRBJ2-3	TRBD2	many	CASMKLGERGDTQYF	TGTGCCAGCATGAAACTGGGGGAGCGGGGAGATACGCAGTATTTT
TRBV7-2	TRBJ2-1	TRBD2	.	CASSQKGLAGYNEQFF	TGTGCCAGCAGCCAGAAGGGACTAGCGGGGTACAATGAGCAGTTCTTC
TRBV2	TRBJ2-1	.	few	CASSESPSTRYNEQFF	TGTGCCAGCAGTGAATCCCCTAGTACGAGATACAATGAGCAGTTCTTC
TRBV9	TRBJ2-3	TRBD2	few	CASSAPGLAGTDTQYF	TGTGCCAGCAGCGCTCCGGGACTAGCGGGAACAGATACGCAGTATTTT
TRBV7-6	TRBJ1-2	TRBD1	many	CASSGTGGNYGYTF	TGTGCCAGCAGTGGGACAGGGGGAAACTATGGCTACACCTTC
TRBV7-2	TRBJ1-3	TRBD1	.	CASGQGYGNTIYF	TGTGCCAGCGGACAGGGGTACGGAAACACCATATATTTT
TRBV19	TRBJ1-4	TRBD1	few	CASSMEGTVNEKLFF	TGTGCCAGTAGTATGGAAGGGACAGTTAATGAAAAACTGTTTTTT
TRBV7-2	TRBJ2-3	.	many	CASSFHLATDTQYF	TGTGCCAGCAGCTTCCACCTAGCCACAGATACGCAGTATTTT
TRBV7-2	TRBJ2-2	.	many	CASSFRSGTPLNTGELFF	TGTGCCAGCAGCTTCCGATCCGGGACTCCACTCAACACCGGGGAGCTGTTTTTT
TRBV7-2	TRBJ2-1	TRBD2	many	CASSPTSGSNNEQFF	TGTGCCAGCAGCCCGACTAGCGGGAGTAACAATGAGCAGTTCTTC
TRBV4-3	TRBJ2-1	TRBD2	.	CASSQESLAGVLYF	TGCGCCAGCAGCCAAGAAAGTCTAGCGGGAGTCTTATACTTC
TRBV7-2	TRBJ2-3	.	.	CASSPYRGTLSTDTQYF	TGTGCCAGCAGCCCCTACCGGGGAACCCTGAGCACAGATACGCAGTATTTT
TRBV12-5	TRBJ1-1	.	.	CAPGGGEAFF	TGTGCCCCGGGCGGAGGCGAAGCTTTCTTT
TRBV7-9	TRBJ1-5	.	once	CASSLRDRQPQHF	TGTGCCAGCAGCTTACGGGACCGACAGCCCCAGCATTTT
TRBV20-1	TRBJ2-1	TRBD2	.	CSAKPGLLAGGRGEQFF	TGCAGTGCTAAGCCCGGCCTACTAGCGGGAGGGAGGGGGGAGCAGTTCTTC
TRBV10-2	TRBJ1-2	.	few	CASSGTERYGYTF	TGCGCCAGCAGTGGTACCGAGCGTTATGGCTACACCTTC
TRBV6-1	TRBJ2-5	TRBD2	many	CASRPGTSGRAETQYF	TGTGCCAGTAGACCGGGGACTAGCGGGAGGGCAGAGACCCAGTACTTC
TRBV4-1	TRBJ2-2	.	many	CASSHVRDLLSGELFF	TGCGCCAGCAGTCACGTCCGGGACCTACTCTCCGGGGAGCTGTTTTTT
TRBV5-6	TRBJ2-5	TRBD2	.	CASSPELAGVLETQYF	TGTGCCAGCAGCCCGGAGTTAGCGGGAGTTTTGGAGACCCAGTACTTC